A selection of T cell receptor beta chains follows, all from one sample in a study of cytomegalovirus exposure and HLA in healthy donors. The protocol was immunoSEQ multiplex PCR, while the TCRdb copy is restricted to in-frame clones and leaves out a portion. The repertoire has about 110,000 clones, about 76% of them found once; the top ten carry approximately 8%. The sample comprised PBMCs. The receptors were gathered from a man aged 40-50 years in good health and CMV-seronegative. CDR3s leave out the opening cysteine and the closing phenylalanine or tryptophan. Fields, in order: V gene, J gene, CDR3 protein.

>TRBV9|TRBJ1-2
ASSATGTEKGYT
>TRBV6-6|TRBJ1-5
ASTQDRDGPQH
>TRBV4-3|TRBJ1-1
ASSRLTGALNTEAF
>TRBV2|TRBJ1-2
APVSNSGGYT
>TRBV19|TRBJ2-2
ASSMRVAATNTGELF
>TRBV4-1|TRBJ1-2
ASSQDLSNYGYT
>TRBV20-1|TRBJ2-1
SARLAGEQF
>TRBV6-1|TRBJ2-7
ASRDISYEQY
>TRBV19|TRBJ2-5
ASSIVWPGETQY
>TRBV7-9|TRBJ2-5
ASTRDWGEGEETQY
>TRBV27|TRBJ2-7
ASPNGQALSEQY
>TRBV6-6|TRBJ2-3
ASSSLTGGVTDTQY
>TRBV27|TRBJ1-2
ATAGDRGFYGYT
>TRBV19|TRBJ1-4
ATSKETKRVEKLF
>TRBV15|-
ATSRLTWDSSYEQY
>TRBV4-2|TRBJ1-1
ASSPSQVGGTEAF
>TRBV4-3|TRBJ1-2
ASSQVQGPNLGYT
>TRBV9|TRBJ1-5
ASSLSGYPDQPQH
>TRBV5-1|TRBJ2-5
ASSLDYLRGGETQY
>TRBV7-7|TRBJ2-1
ASSLGGGKGNEQF
>TRBV5-6|TRBJ2-7
ASSLAGVYEQY
>TRBV18|TRBJ1-1
ASSNTGNTEAF
>TRBV28|TRBJ1-1
ASSLGGAKRTEAF
>TRBV2|TRBJ2-3
ARSLAGTSTDTQY
>TRBV10-3|TRBJ2-7
AISEPSHYYEQY
>TRBV6-5|TRBJ2-3
ASSYSGGASTDTQY
>TRBV4-3|TRBJ2-1
ASSQALANNEQF
>TRBV5-1|TRBJ2-7
ASSTTGAYEQY
>TRBV7-6|TRBJ2-7
ASSPSRGGDYEQY
>TRBV28|TRBJ2-7
ASYQGVEQY
>TRBV7-9|TRBJ2-4
ASSQGQGKNIQY
>TRBV7-9|TRBJ1-2
ASSSRDRGLAGYT
>TRBV7-9|TRBJ1-1
ATTWGTGNTEAF